This T cell receptor (beta chain) was documented in a study of shared clonotypes between healthy human individuals. Study-wide findings and caveats: Rarefaction exposed incomplete sorted-subset sequencing despite large depth. Clonotypes shared by all four donors outscored non-shared clonotypes in generation probability.

Generated by immunoSEQ multiplex PCR, the TCRdb table keeps only in-frame clones and is missing some. The table lists about 700,000 clones, about 91% of them singletons. Note on this clone: What it binds is unknown.

CD45RO negativity and positive selection for CCR7 defined naive CD8 cells, a population that excluded terminally differentiated effector memory CD45RA+ cells. This CDR3 comprises 17 residues. Germline lookup yields CDR1 LNHDA and CDR2 SQIVND (reference sequence). J gave up 7 bases and V 5 bases, and 14 bases lay outside the gene matches. The source is a man younger than 45 in good health. This chain joins TRBV19 and TRBJ2-2, with 9 bases identical to TRBD2. Specimen: naive CD8+ T cells sorted from blood. The CDR3 spells CASSPFSGSLSDGELFF. CDR3 DNA sequence: TGTGCCAGTAGTCCTTTTAGCGGGAGTCTCAGTGACGGGGAGCTGTTTTTT.